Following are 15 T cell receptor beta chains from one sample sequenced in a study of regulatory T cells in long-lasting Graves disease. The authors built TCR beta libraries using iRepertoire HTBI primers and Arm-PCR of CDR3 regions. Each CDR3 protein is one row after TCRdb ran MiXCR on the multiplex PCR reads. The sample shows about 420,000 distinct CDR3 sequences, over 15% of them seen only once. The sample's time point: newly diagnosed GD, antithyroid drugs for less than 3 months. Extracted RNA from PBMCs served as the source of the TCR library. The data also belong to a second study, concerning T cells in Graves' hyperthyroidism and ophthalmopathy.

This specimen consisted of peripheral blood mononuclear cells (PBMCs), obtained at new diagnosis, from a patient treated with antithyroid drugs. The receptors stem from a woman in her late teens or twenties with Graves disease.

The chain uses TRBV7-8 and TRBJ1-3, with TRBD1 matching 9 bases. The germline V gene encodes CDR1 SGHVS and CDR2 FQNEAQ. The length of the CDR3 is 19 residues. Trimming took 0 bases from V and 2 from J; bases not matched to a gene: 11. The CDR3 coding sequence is TGTGCCAGCAGCTTAGCGCGGGTGACAGGGGGATTAGCTGGAAACACCATATATTTT. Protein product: CASSLARVTGGLAGNTIYF.

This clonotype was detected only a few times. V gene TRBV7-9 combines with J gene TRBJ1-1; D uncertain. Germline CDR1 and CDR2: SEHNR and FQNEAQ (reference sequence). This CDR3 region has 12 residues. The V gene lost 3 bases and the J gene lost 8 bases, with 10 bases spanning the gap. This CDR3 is CASSFYRIEAFF. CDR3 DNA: TGTGCCAGCAGCTTTTATCGAATAGAAGCTTTCTTT. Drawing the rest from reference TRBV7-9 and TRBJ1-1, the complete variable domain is DTGVSQNPRHKITKRGQNVTFRCDPISEHNRLYWYRQTLGQGPEFLTYFQNEAQLEKSRLLSDRFSAERPKGSFSTLEIQRTEQGDSAMYLCASSFYRIEAFFGQGTRLTVV.

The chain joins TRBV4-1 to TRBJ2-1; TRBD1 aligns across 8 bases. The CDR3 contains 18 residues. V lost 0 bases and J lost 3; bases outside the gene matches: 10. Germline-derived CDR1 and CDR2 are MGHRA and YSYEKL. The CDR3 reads CASSQDLGGTGNYNEQFF. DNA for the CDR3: TGCGCCAGCAGCCAAGATCTAGGAGGGACAGGTAACTACAATGAGCAGTTCTTC.

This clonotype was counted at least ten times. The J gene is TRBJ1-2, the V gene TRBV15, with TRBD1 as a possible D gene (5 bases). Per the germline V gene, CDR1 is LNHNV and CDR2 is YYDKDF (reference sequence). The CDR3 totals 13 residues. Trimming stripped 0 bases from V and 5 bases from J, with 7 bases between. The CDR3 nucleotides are TGTGCCACCAGCAGAGAGGGACGGTATGGCTACACCTTC. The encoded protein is CATSREGRYGYTF.

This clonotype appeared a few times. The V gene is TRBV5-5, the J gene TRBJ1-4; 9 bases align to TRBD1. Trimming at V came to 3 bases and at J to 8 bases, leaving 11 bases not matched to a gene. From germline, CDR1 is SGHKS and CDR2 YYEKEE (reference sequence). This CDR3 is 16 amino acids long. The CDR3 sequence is CASSSIPGQGVEKLFF. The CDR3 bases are TGTGCCAGCAGCTCAATACCGGGACAGGGTGTCGAAAAACTGTTTTTT.

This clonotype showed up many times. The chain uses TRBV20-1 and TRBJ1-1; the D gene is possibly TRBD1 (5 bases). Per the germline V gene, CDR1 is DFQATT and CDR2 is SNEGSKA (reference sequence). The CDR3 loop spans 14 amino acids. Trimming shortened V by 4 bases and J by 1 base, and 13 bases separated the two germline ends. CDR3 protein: CSAKEAGKNTEAFF. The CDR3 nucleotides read TGCAGTGCTAAAGAGGCAGGGAAGAACACTGAAGCTTTCTTT.

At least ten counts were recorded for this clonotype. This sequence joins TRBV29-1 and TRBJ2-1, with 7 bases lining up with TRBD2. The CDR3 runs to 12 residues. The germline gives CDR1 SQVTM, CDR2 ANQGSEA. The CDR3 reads CSYSSGYNEQFF. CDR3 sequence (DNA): TGCAGTTACTCTAGCGGCTACAATGAGCAGTTCTTC.

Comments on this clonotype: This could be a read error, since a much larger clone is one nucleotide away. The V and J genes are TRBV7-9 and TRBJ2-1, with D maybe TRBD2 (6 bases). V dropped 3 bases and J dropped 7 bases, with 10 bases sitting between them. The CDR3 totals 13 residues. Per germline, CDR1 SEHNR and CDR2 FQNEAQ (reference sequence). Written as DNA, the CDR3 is TGTGCCAGCAGCTTCTGGACTATTAATGAGCAGTTCTTC. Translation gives CASSFWTINEQFF.

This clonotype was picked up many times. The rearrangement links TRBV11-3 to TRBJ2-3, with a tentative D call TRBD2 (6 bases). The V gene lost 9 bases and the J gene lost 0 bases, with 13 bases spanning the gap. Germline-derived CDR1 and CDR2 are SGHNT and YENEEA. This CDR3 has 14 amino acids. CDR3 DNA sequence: TGTGCCAGAGGGGTGAGCGGGAGCACAGATACGCAGTATTTT. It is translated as CARGVSGSTDTQYF.

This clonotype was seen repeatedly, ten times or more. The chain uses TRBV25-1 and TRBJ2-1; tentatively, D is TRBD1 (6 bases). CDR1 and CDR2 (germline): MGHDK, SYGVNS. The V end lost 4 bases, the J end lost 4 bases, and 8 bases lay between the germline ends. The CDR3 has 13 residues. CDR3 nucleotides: TGTGCCAGCAGTGGGACAGATTACAATGAGCAGTTCTTC. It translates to CASSGTDYNEQFF.

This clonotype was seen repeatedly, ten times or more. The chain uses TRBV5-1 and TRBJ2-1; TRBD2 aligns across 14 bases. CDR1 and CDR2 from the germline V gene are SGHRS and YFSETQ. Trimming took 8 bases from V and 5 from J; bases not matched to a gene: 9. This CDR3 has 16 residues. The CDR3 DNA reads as TGCGCCAGTACCGGGACTAGCGGGAGTCCTGACAATGAGCAGTTCTTC. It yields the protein CASTGTSGSPDNEQFF.

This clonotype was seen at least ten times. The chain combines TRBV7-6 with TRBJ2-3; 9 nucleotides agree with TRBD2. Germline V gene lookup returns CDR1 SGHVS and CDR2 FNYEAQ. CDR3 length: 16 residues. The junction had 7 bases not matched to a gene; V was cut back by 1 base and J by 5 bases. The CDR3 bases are TGTGCCAGCAGCTTAGAGGCGGGAGGGCTCGTAGATACGCAGTATTTT. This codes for CASSLEAGGLVDTQYF.

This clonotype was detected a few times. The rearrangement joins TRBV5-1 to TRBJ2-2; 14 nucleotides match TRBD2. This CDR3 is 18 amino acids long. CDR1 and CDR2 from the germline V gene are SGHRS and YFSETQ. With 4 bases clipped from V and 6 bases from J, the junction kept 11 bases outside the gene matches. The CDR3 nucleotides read TGCGCCAGCAGCGGAAAGGGACTAGCGGGAGTTTTAGCCGGGGAGCTGTTTTTT. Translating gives CASSGKGLAGVLAGELFF.

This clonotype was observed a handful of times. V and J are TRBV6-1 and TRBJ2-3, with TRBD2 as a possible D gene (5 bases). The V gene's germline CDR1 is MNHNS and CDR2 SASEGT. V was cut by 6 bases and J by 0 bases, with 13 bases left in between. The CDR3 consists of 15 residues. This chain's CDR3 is CASRPLDSSTDTQYF. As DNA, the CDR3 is TGTGCCAGCAGACCACTAGACTCTAGCACAGATACGCAGTATTTT.

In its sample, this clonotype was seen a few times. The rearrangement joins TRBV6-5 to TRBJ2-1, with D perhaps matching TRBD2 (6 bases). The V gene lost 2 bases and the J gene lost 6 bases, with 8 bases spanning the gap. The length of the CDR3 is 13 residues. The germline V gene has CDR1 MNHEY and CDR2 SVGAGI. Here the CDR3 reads CASSYGTPNEQFF. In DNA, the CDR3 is TGTGCCAGCAGTTACGGGACTCCCAATGAGCAGTTCTTC.